Listed below are T cell receptor beta chains from one sample, sequenced in a study of PD-1 blockade in classical Hodgkin lymphoma. The table came from immunoSEQ multiplex PCR; TCRdb's copy has only in-frame clones and leaves some out. The sample lists tens of thousands of clones; about 77% were seen once. Specimen: peripheral blood mononuclear cells (PBMCs), collected before the fourth cycle of nivolumab. The receptors were gathered from a human donor with classical Hodgkin lymphoma. Both conserved end residues are part of each CDR3. The order of the fields is J gene, V gene, clone size, D gene, CDR3 DNA, CDR3 protein. The D gene is left open where the match is weak. The size of a clone is reported for some rows only, either as once, few or many, or as a class for expanded clones.

J gene: TRBJ1-2
V gene: TRBV11-2
clone size: NA
D gene: TRBD1
CDR3 DNA: TGTGCCAGCAGCTTAGGAGCAGGGGGCAGAGTTAACTATGGCTACACCTTC
CDR3 protein: CASSLGAGGRVNYGYTF

J gene: TRBJ2-1
V gene: TRBV9
clone size: NA
D gene: TRBD1
CDR3 DNA: TGTGCCAGCAGCGAACGAGAAGGGACAGGGGGGGACGAGCAGTTCTTC
CDR3 protein: CASSEREGTGGDEQFF

J gene: TRBJ1-5
V gene: TRBV7-8
clone size: NA
D gene: TRBD1
CDR3 DNA: TGTGCCAGCAGCCCCGGCCCCGCGACAGGGGAAGGCAATCAGCCCCAGCATTTT
CDR3 protein: CASSPGPATGEGNQPQHF

J gene: TRBJ2-7
V gene: TRBV7-9
clone size: NA
D gene: NA
CDR3 DNA: TGTGCCAGCAGCCCAGGGCGGGGCGAGCAGTACTTC
CDR3 protein: CASSPGRGEQYF

J gene: TRBJ2-5
V gene: TRBV28
clone size: NA
D gene: NA
CDR3 DNA: TGTGCCAGCAGCCACCAGGGGGGAGAGCGAGAGACCCAGTACTTC
CDR3 protein: CASSHQGGERETQYF

J gene: TRBJ2-7
V gene: TRBV7-3
clone size: NA
D gene: NA
CDR3 DNA: TGTGCCAGCAGCTTAACGGTCGGGTCCTACGAGCAGTACTTC
CDR3 protein: CASSLTVGSYEQYF

J gene: TRBJ1-2
V gene: TRBV7-8
clone size: NA
D gene: NA
CDR3 DNA: TGTGCCAGCAGCTTAGCGTTAGGGGCACGCTATGGCTACACCTTC
CDR3 protein: CASSLALGARYGYTF

J gene: TRBJ1-5
V gene: TRBV7-9
clone size: NA
D gene: NA
CDR3 DNA: TGTGCCAGCAGCCAAGACCCTAAGAGTCAGCCCCAGCATTTT
CDR3 protein: CASSQDPKSQPQHF

J gene: TRBJ2-2
V gene: TRBV10-3
clone size: NA
D gene: TRBD1
CDR3 DNA: TGTGCCATCAGTCTACGGACAGGTAACACCGGGGAGCTGTTTTTT
CDR3 protein: CAISLRTGNTGELFF

J gene: TRBJ1-1
V gene: TRBV5-4
clone size: NA
D gene: TRBD1
CDR3 DNA: TGTGCCAGCAGCACGGGACAGTACACTGAAGCTTTCTTT
CDR3 protein: CASSTGQYTEAFF

J gene: TRBJ1-4
V gene: TRBV19
clone size: NA
D gene: NA
CDR3 DNA: TGTGCCAGTAGTATATACCGGGAGGCAACTAATGAAAAACTGTTTTTT
CDR3 protein: CASSIYREATNEKLFF

J gene: TRBJ2-7
V gene: TRBV7-6
clone size: NA
D gene: TRBD1
CDR3 DNA: TGTGCCAGCAGCCCCAGGGACAGGGGTTCCTTCTACGAGCAGTACTTC
CDR3 protein: CASSPRDRGSFYEQYF

J gene: TRBJ1-4
V gene: TRBV27
clone size: NA
D gene: NA
CDR3 DNA: TGTGCCAGCAGTTTATCGACCCATGCAACTAATGAAAAACTGTTTTTT
CDR3 protein: CASSLSTHATNEKLFF

J gene: TRBJ1-4
V gene: TRBV5-1
clone size: NA
D gene: NA
CDR3 DNA: TGCGCCAGCAGCTTGACCGGGTTAGTTGAAAAACTGTTTTTT
CDR3 protein: CASSLTGLVEKLFF

J gene: TRBJ1-1
V gene: TRBV21-1
clone size: NA
D gene: NA
CDR3 DNA: TGTGCCAGCAGCAAGCCTAAAGACAGGGACAACACTGAAGCTTTCTTT
CDR3 protein: CASSKPKDRDNTEAFF

J gene: TRBJ2-3
V gene: TRBV4-1
clone size: NA
D gene: TRBD2
CDR3 DNA: TGCGCCAGCAAGAGCGGGGGGGTCACAGATACGCAGTATTTT
CDR3 protein: CASKSGGVTDTQYF

J gene: TRBJ2-1
V gene: TRBV29-1
clone size: NA
D gene: TRBD2
CDR3 DNA: TGCAGCGTTTGGGAGGGACTTGCCCTGTACAATGAGCAGTTCTTC
CDR3 protein: CSVWEGLALYNEQFF

J gene: TRBJ1-5
V gene: TRBV7-2
clone size: NA
D gene: NA
CDR3 DNA: TGTGCCAGCAGCCCCCGAGGGGGTAGCAATCAGCCCCAGCATTTT
CDR3 protein: CASSPRGGSNQPQHF

J gene: TRBJ2-3
V gene: TRBV5-4
clone size: NA
D gene: NA
CDR3 DNA: TGTGCCAGCAGGCCCAACCTGGGGGGGCCGTCAGATACGCAGTATTTT
CDR3 protein: CASRPNLGGPSDTQYF

J gene: TRBJ1-5
V gene: TRBV19
clone size: NA
D gene: NA
CDR3 DNA: TGTGCCACCCGGGGACGGAACAATCAGCCCCAGCATTTT
CDR3 protein: CATRGRNNQPQHF

J gene: TRBJ1-4
V gene: TRBV27
clone size: NA
D gene: NA
CDR3 DNA: TGTGCCAGCAGTCCGGGGAGAACTAATGAAAAACTGTTTTTT
CDR3 protein: CASSPGRTNEKLFF

J gene: TRBJ2-1
V gene: TRBV6-5
clone size: NA
D gene: NA
CDR3 DNA: TGTGCCAGCAGCAACCCGGCCGAGCAGTTCTTC
CDR3 protein: CASSNPAEQFF

J gene: TRBJ1-1
V gene: TRBV18
clone size: NA
D gene: NA
CDR3 DNA: TGTGCCAGCTCACCACGAGGGGTAGGGGGTATCACTGAAGCTTTCTTT
CDR3 protein: CASSPRGVGGITEAFF

J gene: TRBJ2-7
V gene: TRBV19
clone size: NA
D gene: TRBD1
CDR3 DNA: TGTGCCAGTAGTGCGGGGGACAGGGGGCTCTACGAGCAGTACTTC
CDR3 protein: CASSAGDRGLYEQYF

J gene: TRBJ2-5
V gene: TRBV29-1
clone size: NA
D gene: NA
CDR3 DNA: TGCAGCTCCAATGTCGGGGTCCAAGAGACCCAGTACTTC
CDR3 protein: CSSNVGVQETQYF

J gene: TRBJ2-5
V gene: TRBV10-3
clone size: NA
D gene: NA
CDR3 DNA: TGTGCCACGGGAGAGGTACGGGAGACCCAGTACTTC
CDR3 protein: CATGEVRETQYF

J gene: TRBJ1-3
V gene: TRBV9
clone size: NA
D gene: NA
CDR3 DNA: TGTGCCAGCAGCCCGAACTCTGGAAACACCATATATTTT
CDR3 protein: CASSPNSGNTIYF

J gene: TRBJ2-7
V gene: TRBV15
clone size: NA
D gene: NA
CDR3 DNA: TGTGCCACCAGCAGAGATTTTGGCCCTACAGGGACCTACGAGCAGTACTTC
CDR3 protein: CATSRDFGPTGTYEQYF

J gene: TRBJ2-7
V gene: TRBV11-2
clone size: few
D gene: NA
CDR3 DNA: TGTGCCAGCAGCTACGGGAGTACCTACGAGCAGTACTTC
CDR3 protein: CASSYGSTYEQYF

J gene: TRBJ2-2
V gene: TRBV25-1
clone size: NA
D gene: TRBD2
CDR3 DNA: TGTGCCAGCAGACTAGCGGGGGCGGTCACCGGGGAGCTGTTTTTT
CDR3 protein: CASRLAGAVTGELFF

J gene: TRBJ2-1
V gene: TRBV15
clone size: few
D gene: NA
CDR3 DNA: TGTGCCACCAGCAGAGATGGCGGTGCTCGAGCGGGCAATGAGCAGTTCTTC
CDR3 protein: CATSRDGGARAGNEQFF

J gene: TRBJ1-3
V gene: TRBV10-3
clone size: once
D gene: NA
CDR3 DNA: TGTGCCATCAGTATGACAGAAATTGGAAACACCATATATTTT
CDR3 protein: CAISMTEIGNTIYF

J gene: TRBJ2-5
V gene: TRBV2
clone size: few
D gene: NA
CDR3 DNA: TGTGCCAGCAGCCCCGAGGGTATGGCCCAGTACTTC
CDR3 protein: CASSPEGMAQYF

J gene: TRBJ1-4
V gene: TRBV21-1
clone size: once
D gene: NA
CDR3 DNA: TGTGCCAGCAGCAACCCGGGACTGACTAATGAAAAACTGTTTTTT
CDR3 protein: CASSNPGLTNEKLFF

J gene: TRBJ2-5
V gene: TRBV4-1
clone size: NA
D gene: NA
CDR3 DNA: TGCGCCAGCAGCCAAGATATGCAGGTCCAAGAGACCCAGTACTTC
CDR3 protein: CASSQDMQVQETQYF

J gene: TRBJ2-5
V gene: TRBV5-4
clone size: NA
D gene: NA
CDR3 DNA: TGTGCCAGCAGCTTAGGACAATTACAAGAGACCCAGTACTTC
CDR3 protein: CASSLGQLQETQYF

J gene: TRBJ2-7
V gene: TRBV9
clone size: NA
D gene: TRBD1
CDR3 DNA: TGTGCCAGCAGCGCCCTTGGACAGGGGTACGAGCAGTACTTC
CDR3 protein: CASSALGQGYEQYF

J gene: TRBJ2-3
V gene: TRBV9
clone size: NA
D gene: NA
CDR3 DNA: TGTGCCAGCAGCCCCGACAGTTCTAGCACAGATACGCAGTATTTT
CDR3 protein: CASSPDSSSTDTQYF

J gene: TRBJ2-2
V gene: TRBV28
clone size: NA
D gene: NA
CDR3 DNA: TGTGCCAGCAGTTTGCAGACCGGGGAGCTGTTTTTT
CDR3 protein: CASSLQTGELFF

J gene: TRBJ2-3
V gene: TRBV7-9
clone size: NA
D gene: NA
CDR3 DNA: TGTGCCAGCAGCGGATCCCCAGATACGCAGTATTTT
CDR3 protein: CASSGSPDTQYF

J gene: TRBJ2-1
V gene: TRBV19
clone size: few
D gene: NA
CDR3 DNA: TGTGCCAGTAGTATCGCGGTCCCAATACCCTACAATGAGCAGTTCTTC
CDR3 protein: CASSIAVPIPYNEQFF

J gene: TRBJ2-1
V gene: TRBV9
clone size: NA
D gene: NA
CDR3 DNA: TGTGCCAGCAGCGAAACAGGGTCCTACAATGAGCAGTTCTTC
CDR3 protein: CASSETGSYNEQFF

J gene: TRBJ2-1
V gene: TRBV7-7
clone size: NA
D gene: NA
CDR3 DNA: TGTGCCAGCAGCTTAGGGTCCTCGCTACAAAGGGACCTCAATGAGCAGTTCTTC
CDR3 protein: CASSLGSSLQRDLNEQFF

J gene: TRBJ1-6
V gene: TRBV18
clone size: NA
D gene: NA
CDR3 DNA: TGTGCCAGCTCACCACCCGGCTCCTATAATTCACCCCTCCACTTT
CDR3 protein: CASSPPGSYNSPLHF

J gene: TRBJ2-3
V gene: TRBV19
clone size: NA
D gene: TRBD1
CDR3 DNA: TGTGCCAGTTCGGACAGGGCCACAGATACGCAGTATTTT
CDR3 protein: CASSDRATDTQYF

J gene: TRBJ2-3
V gene: TRBV7-9
clone size: once
D gene: TRBD2
CDR3 DNA: TGTGCCAGCAGCCAACGGACTAGCGGGGGGACAGATACGCAGTATTTT
CDR3 protein: CASSQRTSGGTDTQYF

J gene: TRBJ2-7
V gene: TRBV13
clone size: NA
D gene: NA
CDR3 DNA: TGTGCCAGCTCCGGAAAGCGGTCCTACGAGCAGTACTTC
CDR3 protein: CASSGKRSYEQYF

J gene: TRBJ2-4
V gene: TRBV10-3
clone size: NA
D gene: NA
CDR3 DNA: TGTGCCATCAGTGAGTCACTAGCCAAAAACATTCAGTACTTC
CDR3 protein: CAISESLAKNIQYF

J gene: TRBJ2-1
V gene: TRBV6-5
clone size: NA
D gene: NA
CDR3 DNA: TGTGCCAGCAGTTACTTTCCCGACAATGAGCAGTTCTTC
CDR3 protein: CASSYFPDNEQFF

J gene: TRBJ2-3
V gene: TRBV6-1
clone size: once
D gene: NA
CDR3 DNA: TGTGCCAGCAGTGCCGCCCCGATGGGGGCTGGGGGTACGCAGTATTTT
CDR3 protein: CASSAAPMGAGGTQYF

J gene: TRBJ2-7
V gene: TRBV10-3
clone size: NA
D gene: NA
CDR3 DNA: TGTGCCATCAGTGATTCAGGCGAGCAGTACTTC
CDR3 protein: CAISDSGEQYF

J gene: TRBJ2-5
V gene: TRBV29-1
clone size: NA
D gene: NA
CDR3 DNA: TGCAGCGTCGGACCAGGGATGGAGACCCAGTACTTC
CDR3 protein: CSVGPGMETQYF

J gene: TRBJ1-1
V gene: TRBV6-5
clone size: few
D gene: NA
CDR3 DNA: TGTGCCAGCAGTTACGTCAGGATGAACACTGAAGCTTTCTTT
CDR3 protein: CASSYVRMNTEAFF

J gene: TRBJ1-2
V gene: TRBV28
clone size: NA
D gene: NA
CDR3 DNA: TGTGCCAGCAGTTTATCTAGGGACAATCGGGGTTCTCGGGGCTACACCTTC
CDR3 protein: CASSLSRDNRGSRGYTF

J gene: TRBJ2-1
V gene: TRBV13
clone size: NA
D gene: NA
CDR3 DNA: TGTGCCAGCAGCCGAGACCACGGGGCCCCCAATGAGCAGTTCTTC
CDR3 protein: CASSRDHGAPNEQFF

J gene: TRBJ1-3
V gene: TRBV6-5
clone size: NA
D gene: NA
CDR3 DNA: TGTGCCAGCAGTTACTGGGGGGCGCAAGGAAACACCATATATTTT
CDR3 protein: CASSYWGAQGNTIYF

J gene: TRBJ2-3
V gene: TRBV2
clone size: NA
D gene: TRBD2
CDR3 DNA: TGTGCCAGCAGCGTAGCGGGGGGCGCGGTGGGTACGCAGTATTTT
CDR3 protein: CASSVAGGAVGTQYF

J gene: TRBJ1-1
V gene: TRBV6-6
clone size: NA
D gene: NA
CDR3 DNA: TGTGCCAGCAGTTACTCGTGGCAGTTGAACACTGAAGCTTTCTTT
CDR3 protein: CASSYSWQLNTEAFF

J gene: TRBJ1-5
V gene: TRBV5-8
clone size: NA
D gene: NA
CDR3 DNA: TGTGCCAGCAGCTTGTTAAGAAACAATCAGCCCCAGCATTTT
CDR3 protein: CASSLLRNNQPQHF